Shown below are 19 T cell receptor beta chains from a single sample sequenced in a study of lymphopenia after photon versus proton radiotherapy. Some clones are missing from TCRdb's copy, which holds only in-frame ones; the method was immunoSEQ multiplex PCR. In the table there are some 70,000 clones, around 87% of which are singletons. This specimen was peripheral blood, taken from a patient treated with proton-based radiotherapy. These receptors all stem from a man older than 75 with esophageal cancer.

This clone was observed a single time. The rearrangement uses TRBV6-1 and TRBJ1-2; D remains ambiguous. The CDR3 is 12 residues long. Trimming took off 6 bases at V and 8 bases at J, with 13 bases between the two ends. Germline CDR1 reads MNHNS; CDR2 reads SASEGT. CDR3: CASRENLEGYTF. The CDR3 coding sequence is TGTGCCAGCAGAGAGAATTTAGAGGGCTACACCTTC.

The rearrangement uses TRBV7-2 and TRBJ2-2; D might be TRBD1 (5 bases). The CDR3 is made up of 15 amino acids. Germline V gives CDR1 SGHTA, CDR2 FQGNSA. The V gene lost 5 bases and the J gene lost 7 bases, with 17 bases spanning the gap. The CDR3 sequence is CASSSRDLDGGELFF. CDR3 in DNA: TGTGCCAGCAGCAGCAGGGATCTCGATGGCGGGGAGCTGTTTTTT.

In the case of this clone: Other DNA sequences in this specimen translate into the identical CDR3. CDR3 residues: CASSTDSTGNTIYF. Written as DNA, the CDR3 is TGTGCCAGCAGTACCGACAGTACCGGAAACACCATATATTTT. J is TRBJ1-3 and V is TRBV5-4; tentatively, D is TRBD1 (5 bases). CDR1 is SGHNT, CDR2 YYREEE, per germline (reference sequence). The V gene lost 5 bases and the J gene lost 4 bases, with 13 bases spanning the gap. The CDR3 length is 14 residues. The full variable domain, with the rest looked up from reference TRBV5-4 and TRBJ1-3, is ETGVTQSPTHLIKTRGQQVTLRCSSQSGHNTVSWYQQALGQGPQFIFQYYREEENGRGNFPPRFSGLQFPNYSSELNVNALELDDSALYLCASSTDSTGNTIYFGEGSWLTVV.

The V and J genes are TRBV5-1 and TRBJ2-5; perhaps D is TRBD1 or TRBD2 (5 bases each). The CDR3 runs 14 residues. The germline gives CDR1 SGHRS, CDR2 YFSETQ. V was trimmed by 4 bases and J by 5 bases, leaving 15 bases between them. CDR3 region: CASSGLGAGETQYF. The CDR3 nucleotides are TGCGCCAGCAGCGGCCTCGGGGCGGGTGAGACCCAGTACTTC.

The table lists this clone with a count of one. The chain couples TRBV9 to TRBJ2-2, with D perhaps matching TRBD1 (6 bases). The V and J ends lost 7 bases and 7 bases respectively, with 20 bases between them. The CDR3 consists of 15 residues. Germline assignment: CDR1 SGDLS and CDR2 YYNGEE. This CDR3 is CASGQILPGGGELFF. The CDR3 nucleotides are TGTGCCAGCGGACAGATTCTCCCTGGGGGCGGGGAGCTGTTTTTT. The full variable domain, in which reference TRBV9 and TRBJ2-2 provide the parts outside the CDR3, is DSGVTQTPKHLITATGQRVTLRCSPRSGDLSVYWYQQSLDQGLQFLIQYYNGEERAKGNILERFSAQQFPDLHSELNLSSLELGDSALYFCASGQILPGGGELFFGEGSRLTVL.

This clone occurred once. V is TRBV21-1 and J is TRBJ1-2; the D call TRBD1 from the table was never checked on the DNA. TRBV21-1 is a pseudogene. The length of the CDR3 is 19 residues. The CDR3 DNA is TGTGCCAGCAGCCCCACCGGAGGACAGCCGGAGGTTATTTTAGGGGGCTACACCTTC. This translates into CASSPTGGQPEVILGGYTF.

The J gene is TRBJ1-1, the V gene TRBV10-3; D is unresolved. The length of the CDR3 is 14 residues. Trimming removed 6 bases from V and 0 bases from J, with 11 bases in between. CDR1 and CDR2 from the germline V gene are ENHRY and SYGVKD. The CDR3 coding sequence is TGTGCCATCAGCAGACATCCAATGAACACTGAAGCTTTCTTT. The encoded protein is CAISRHPMNTEAFF.

This clone has just a few counts. The chain joins TRBV7-9 to TRBJ2-7, with unresolved D. Germline V gene sequence: CDR1 SEHNR, CDR2 FQNEAQ (reference sequence). The ends were cut back, 1 base at V and 5 bases at J, with 12 bases in the middle. The CDR3 length is 14 residues. For the CDR3, the DNA is TGTGCCAGCAGCTTAGATCCGGGTTTCAACGAGCAGTACTTC. Amino acid sequence: CASSLDPGFNEQYF.

The chain joins TRBV7-9 to TRBJ2-7; 12 positions agree with TRBD1. With 6 bases clipped from V and 7 bases from J, the junction kept 7 bases outside the gene matches. The CDR3 extends over 14 amino acids. Germline CDR1 SEHNR, CDR2 FQNEAQ (reference sequence). CDR3 nucleotide sequence: TGTGCCAGCAGTAGGGGGACAGGGGGCAGGGAGCAGTACTTC. Amino acids: CASSRGTGGREQYF.

The chain is built from TRBV7-6 and TRBJ2-1, with a tentative D call TRBD1 (6 bases). The germline gives CDR1 SGHVS, CDR2 FNYEAQ. V was cut by 2 bases and J by 10 bases, with 18 bases left in between. The CDR3 loop spans 15 amino acids. This CDR3 reads CASSLLGATPAEQFF. Written as DNA, the CDR3 is TGTGCCAGCAGCTTATTGGGGGCTACACCTGCGGAGCAGTTCTTC.

This clone was recorded once. V and J are TRBV6-1 and TRBJ2-7; either TRBD1 or TRBD2 may supply D (6 bases each). V was trimmed by 11 bases and J by 3 bases, leaving 17 bases between them. The CDR3 runs 13 residues. Germline V CDR1 and CDR2: MNHNS, SASEGT. The CDR3 DNA follows: TGTGCCGCTACGACAGGCGGGATCTACGAGCAGTACTTC. It specifies CAATTGGIYEQYF.

The chain uses TRBV9 and TRBJ1-1; D perhaps matches TRBD1 (5 bases). The germline V and J ends were trimmed by 1 base and 12 bases, with 16 bases remaining between them. Per the germline V gene, CDR1 is SGDLS and CDR2 is YYNGEE. The CDR3 has 13 amino acids. The CDR3 spells CASSVSRGGESFF. The DNA for the CDR3 is TGTGCCAGCAGCGTATCAAGGGGCGGCGAATCTTTCTTT.

Comment on this clone: The identical CDR3 is also encoded by other nucleotide sequences in the sample. CDR3 region: CASSLEGEQYF. Written as DNA, the CDR3 is TGTGCCAGCAGCTTAGAGGGAGAGCAGTACTTC. The J gene is TRBJ2-7, the V gene TRBV11-2; D call uncertain. The CDR3 contains 11 residues. Germline V gene lookup returns CDR1 SGHAT and CDR2 FQNNGV. Trimming left V 0 bases short and J 7 bases short, with 4 bases between.

This clone turned up a few times. CDR3 sequence: CASTPDPVDSPLHF. The DNA of the CDR3 is TGTGCCAGCACTCCAGATCCCGTGGATTCACCCCTCCACTTT. This chain uses TRBV7-2 with TRBJ1-6; D is unclear. V shed 7 bases and J shed 8 bases, with 15 bases lying between them. Germline assignment: CDR1 SGHTA and CDR2 FQGNSA. This CDR3 spans 14 amino acids.

This chain connects TRBV6-6 to TRBJ1-1; possible D gene TRBD1, 6 bases. This CDR3 has 15 amino acids. Deletions cut 0 bases from V and 6 bases from J, with 14 bases between. Germline V gives CDR1 MNHNY, CDR2 SVGAGI (reference sequence). The chain's CDR3 is CASSYSGRGYAEAFF. CDR3 nucleotide sequence: TGTGCCAGCAGTTACTCGGGCAGGGGTTATGCTGAAGCTTTCTTT.

V is TRBV7-9 and J is TRBJ2-5; perhaps TRBD2 as D (6 bases). CDR1 and CDR2 (germline): SEHNR, FQNEAQ (reference sequence). The CDR3 consists of 19 residues. V shed 0 bases and J shed 5 bases, with 25 bases lying between them. The CDR3, as DNA: TGTGCCAGCAGCTTAGCGCGGGTGGATCGTTTCTTGGGGGGTGAGACCCAGTACTTC. This translates into CASSLARVDRFLGGETQYF.

The chain employs TRBV5-6 and TRBJ2-7; 7 bases agree with TRBD2. CDR3 size: 12 residues. J lost 7 bases, V lost 2 bases, and 3 bases had no gene match. Germline V gene sequence: CDR1 SGHDT, CDR2 YYEEEE. In DNA form, the CDR3 reads TGTGCCAGCAGCTTCTCCGGGGGGGAGCAGTACTTC. It encodes CASSFSGGEQYF.

The rearrangement links TRBV7-9 to TRBJ2-1; 11 positions match TRBD2. Trimming took 0 bases from V and 5 from J; bases not matched to a gene: 3. Germline V gene data show CDR1 as SEHNR and CDR2 as FQNEAQ (reference sequence). The length of the CDR3 is 16 residues. CDR3 loop: CASSLALAGGHNEQFF. In DNA, the CDR3 is TGTGCCAGCAGCTTAGCGCTAGCGGGGGGACACAATGAGCAGTTCTTC.

This chain's CDR3 is CASSLGEGEQYF. CDR3 nucleotides: TGTGCCAGCAGCTTAGGTGAGGGCGAGCAGTACTTC. This chain links TRBV7-9 with TRBJ2-7; weak D call: TRBD2 (5 bases). Trimming stripped 1 base from V and 6 bases from J, with 7 bases between. The CDR3 runs 12 residues. Per the germline V gene, CDR1 is SEHNR and CDR2 is FQNEAQ (reference sequence).